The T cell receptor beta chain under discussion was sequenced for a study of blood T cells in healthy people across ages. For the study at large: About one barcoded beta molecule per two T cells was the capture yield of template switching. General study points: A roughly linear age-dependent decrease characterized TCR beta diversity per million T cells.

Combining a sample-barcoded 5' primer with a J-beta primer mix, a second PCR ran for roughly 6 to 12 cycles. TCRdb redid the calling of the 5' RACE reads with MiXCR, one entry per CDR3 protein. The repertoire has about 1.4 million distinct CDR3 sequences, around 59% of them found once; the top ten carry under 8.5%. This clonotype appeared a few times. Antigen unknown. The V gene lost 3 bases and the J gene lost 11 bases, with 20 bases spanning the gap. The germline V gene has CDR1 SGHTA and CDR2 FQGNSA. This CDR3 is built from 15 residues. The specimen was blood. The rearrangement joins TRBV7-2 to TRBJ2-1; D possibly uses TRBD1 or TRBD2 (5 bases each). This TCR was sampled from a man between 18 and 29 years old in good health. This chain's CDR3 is CASSFWDPVGLKQFF. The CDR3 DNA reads TGTGCCAGCAGCTTCTGGGACCCAGTTGGATTGAAGCAGTTCTTC.